What follows are 5 T cell receptor beta chains derived from one specimen sequenced in a study of cytomegalovirus exposure and HLA in healthy donors. Amplification used 60 Vbeta primers and 13 Jbeta primers. Profiled with immunoSEQ multiplex PCR; TCRdb holds only in-frame clones, not every one. The sample carries some 95,000 clones, roughly 79% recorded once. Sequencing was done on a sample of PBMCs. The origin of the receptors is a middle-aged woman in good health and CMV-seronegative.

This clone was recorded a few times. The rearrangement links TRBV19 to TRBJ2-1; the D gene is possibly TRBD2 (6 bases). In germline, CDR1 is LNHDA, CDR2 SQIVND (reference sequence). Trimming took 10 bases from V and 3 from J, leaving 16 bases between them. This CDR3 region has 14 residues. CDR3 residues: CANPRREVYNEQFF. CDR3 sequence (DNA): TGTGCCAATCCCAGGAGGGAGGTCTACAATGAGCAGTTCTTC.

The rearrangement links TRBV6-5 to TRBJ1-6, with a possible D match to TRBD1 (6 bases). Looked up from germline, CDR1 is MNHEY and CDR2 is SVGAGI. Deletions cut 2 bases from V and 11 bases from J, with 13 bases between. CDR3 length: 14 amino acids. CDR3: CASSYERGLTPLHF. In DNA form, the CDR3 reads TGTGCCAGCAGTTACGAAAGGGGGTTGACACCCCTCCACTTT.

The CDR3 DNA reads as TGTGCCAGCTCCCCCCGTGAGGACTATGGCTACACCTTC. This gives the protein CASSPREDYGYTF. This chain connects TRBV18 to TRBJ1-2; D is unresolved. V was pared by 6 bases and J by 3 bases, with 11 bases between. This CDR3 comprises 13 residues. Germline V gene sequence: CDR1 KGHSH, CDR2 LQKENI. The complete variable domain, with remaining parts taken from reference TRBV18 and TRBJ1-2, reads NAGVMQNPRHLVRRRGQEARLRCSPMKGHSHVYWYRQLPEEGLKFMVYLQKENIIDESGMPKERFSAEFPKEGPSILRIQQVVRGDSAAYFCASSPREDYGYTFGSGTRLTVV.

This clone was observed a handful of times. The chain uses TRBV5-4 and TRBJ1-2; D call uncertain. CDR3 size: 15 residues. The germline V gene encodes CDR1 SGHNT and CDR2 YYREEE (reference sequence). V lost 4 bases, J lost 8 bases, and 21 bases lay in between. CDR3 sequence (DNA): TGTGCCAGCAGCCACCCGACGCGGCCCAAGGAGGGCTACACCTTC. Translation gives CASSHPTRPKEGYTF.

There are a few counts of this clone. The J gene is TRBJ2-5, the V gene TRBV6-1, with 9 nucleotides matching TRBD2. This CDR3 has 15 amino acids. CDR1 and CDR2 (germline): MNHNS, SASEGT. Unmatched junction bases numbered 9, after V lost 7 bases and J lost 3 bases. CDR3 sequence: CASNNMSGRKETQYF. The CDR3 coding sequence is TGTGCCAGCAATAACATGAGCGGGAGGAAAGAGACCCAGTACTTC.